The present entry profiles one T cell receptor (beta chain) with its context. This sample was included in a study of T cells in Graves' hyperthyroidism and ophthalmopathy. Amplified TCR beta CDR3 regions came from RNA transcripts. The study used the HTBI primer set for a first-round RT-PCR of the TCR CDR3. TCRdb recomputed calls from the multiplex PCR reads with MiXCR, one row per CDR3 protein. Counted here are about 640,000 distinct CDR3 sequences, around 20% occurring once; the ten biggest clones make up under 35%. The sample comprised blood. This TCR was recovered from a man younger than 45 with Graves' ophthalmopathy.

The DNA for the CDR3 is TGTGCCAGCGGCCGGGAAAATAAAAGGAACATTCAGTACTTC. This gives the protein CASGRENKRNIQYF. The rearrangement joins TRBV2 to TRBJ2-4; D is possibly TRBD2 (5 bases). This CDR3 has 14 residues. CDR1 and CDR2 from the germline V gene are SNHLY and FYNNEI. Trimming removed 8 bases at V and 7 bases at J, with 18 bases between.